This T cell receptor beta chain was sequenced for a study of blood T cell repertoires in COVID-19. Study-wide background: The United States, Italy and Spain were the sources of the acute and convalescent COVID-19 samples. PBMCs, B-cell-depleted T cells, or T cells provided the cDNA or gDNA that made up the material.

Germline V gene data show CDR1 as GTSNPN and CDR2 as SVGIG (reference sequence). This CDR3 spans 15 amino acids. V shed 7 bases and J shed 8 bases, with 21 bases lying between them. The authors' processing: Amplification of reference gene primers provided the estimated nucleated cell counts. TCRdb's table, derived via immunoSEQ multiplex PCR, lists solely in-frame clones and lacks some. The V and J calls and clone size were taken over from that table, and D and trimming were inferred from the DNA. This table holds 150,000 to 200,000 clones, about 85% found once. Sequencing was performed on peripheral blood. The clonotype comes from a woman older than 75 in a cohort sampled during active or convalescent COVID-19. This chain connects TRBV30 to TRBJ1-6, with D hard to call. The CDR3 reads CASPVEYGTDSPLHF. DNA for the CDR3: TGTGCCTCCCCGGTGGAGTATGGTACGGATTCACCCCTCCACTTT.